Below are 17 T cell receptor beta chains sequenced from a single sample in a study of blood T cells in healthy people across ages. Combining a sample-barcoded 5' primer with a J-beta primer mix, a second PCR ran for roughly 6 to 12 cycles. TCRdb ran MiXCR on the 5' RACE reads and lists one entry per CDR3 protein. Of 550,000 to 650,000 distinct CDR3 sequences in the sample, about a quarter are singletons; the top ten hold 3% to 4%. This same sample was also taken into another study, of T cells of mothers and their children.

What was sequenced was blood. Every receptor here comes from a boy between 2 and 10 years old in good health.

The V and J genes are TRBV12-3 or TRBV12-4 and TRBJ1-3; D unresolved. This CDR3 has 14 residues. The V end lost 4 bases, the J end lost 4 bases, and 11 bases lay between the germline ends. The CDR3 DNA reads TGTGCCAGCAGTTCAAGGGATTCGGGAAACACCATATATTTT. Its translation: CASSSRDSGNTIYF.

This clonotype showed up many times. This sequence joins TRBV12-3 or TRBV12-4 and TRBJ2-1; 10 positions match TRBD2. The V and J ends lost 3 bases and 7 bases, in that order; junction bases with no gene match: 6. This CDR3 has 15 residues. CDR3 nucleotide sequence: TGTGCCAGCAGTTTTCGGCTAGCGGGAGCGAATGAGCAGTTCTTC. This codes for CASSFRLAGANEQFF.

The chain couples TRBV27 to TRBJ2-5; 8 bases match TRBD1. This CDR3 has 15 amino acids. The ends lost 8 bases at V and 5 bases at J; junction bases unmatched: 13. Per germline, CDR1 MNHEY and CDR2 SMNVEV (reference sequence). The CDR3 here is CASPGGAGLWETQYF. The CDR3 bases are TGTGCCAGCCCAGGGGGCGCCGGATTATGGGAGACCCAGTACTTC.

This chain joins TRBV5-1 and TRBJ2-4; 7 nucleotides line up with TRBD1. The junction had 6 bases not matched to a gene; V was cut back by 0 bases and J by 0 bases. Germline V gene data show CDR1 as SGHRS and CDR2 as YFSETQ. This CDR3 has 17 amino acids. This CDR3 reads CASSLGLRDRAKNIQYF. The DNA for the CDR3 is TGCGCCAGCAGCTTGGGGCTCCGGGACAGAGCCAAAAACATTCAGTACTTC.

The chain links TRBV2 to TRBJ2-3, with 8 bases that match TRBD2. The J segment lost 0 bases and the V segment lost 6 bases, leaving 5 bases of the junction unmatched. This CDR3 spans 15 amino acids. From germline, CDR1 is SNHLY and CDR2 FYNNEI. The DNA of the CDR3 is TGTGCCAGCAGACGTAGCGGGGCTAGCACAGATACGCAGTATTTT. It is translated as CASRRSGASTDTQYF.

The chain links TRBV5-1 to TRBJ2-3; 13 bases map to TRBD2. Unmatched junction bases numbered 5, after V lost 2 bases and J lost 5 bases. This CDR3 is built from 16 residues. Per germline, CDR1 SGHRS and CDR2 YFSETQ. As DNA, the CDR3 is TGCGCCAGCAGCTTAACTAGCGGGGGGGCTAGAGATACGCAGTATTTT. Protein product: CASSLTSGGARDTQYF.

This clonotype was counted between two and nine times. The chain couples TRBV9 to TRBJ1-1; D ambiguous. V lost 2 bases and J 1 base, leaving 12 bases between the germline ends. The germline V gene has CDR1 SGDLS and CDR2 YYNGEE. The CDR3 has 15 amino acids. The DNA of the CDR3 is TGTGCCAGCAGCGTTAGCGGGAGCCAGAACACTGAAGCTTTCTTT. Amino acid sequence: CASSVSGSQNTEAFF.

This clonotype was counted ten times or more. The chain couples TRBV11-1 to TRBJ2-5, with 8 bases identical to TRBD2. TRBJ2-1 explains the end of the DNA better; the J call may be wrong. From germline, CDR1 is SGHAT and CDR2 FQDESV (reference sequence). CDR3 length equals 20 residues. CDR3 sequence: CASTLGSGVRDREGYNEQFF. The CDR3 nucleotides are TGTGCCAGCACCTTGGGATCTGGGGTGAGGGACCGGGAGGGGTACAATGAGCAGTTCTTC.

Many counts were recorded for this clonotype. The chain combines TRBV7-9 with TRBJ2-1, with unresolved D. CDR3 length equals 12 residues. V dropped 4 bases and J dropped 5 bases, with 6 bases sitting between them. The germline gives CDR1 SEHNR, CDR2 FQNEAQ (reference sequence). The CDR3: CASSSVHNEQFF. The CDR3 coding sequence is TGTGCCAGCAGCTCAGTACACAATGAGCAGTTCTTC. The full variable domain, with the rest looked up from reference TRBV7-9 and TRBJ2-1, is DTGVSQNPRHKITKRGQNVTFRCDPISEHNRLYWYRQTLGQGPEFLTYFQNEAQLEKSRLLSDRFSAERPKGSFSTLEIQRTEQGDSAMYLCASSSVHNEQFFGPGTRLTVL.

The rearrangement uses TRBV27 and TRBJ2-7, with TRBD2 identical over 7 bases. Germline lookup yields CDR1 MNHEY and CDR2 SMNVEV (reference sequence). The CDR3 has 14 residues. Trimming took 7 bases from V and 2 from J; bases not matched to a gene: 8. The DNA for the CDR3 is TGTGCCAGCAAGACACCCGGGAGGACCTACGAGCAGTACTTC. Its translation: CASKTPGRTYEQYF.

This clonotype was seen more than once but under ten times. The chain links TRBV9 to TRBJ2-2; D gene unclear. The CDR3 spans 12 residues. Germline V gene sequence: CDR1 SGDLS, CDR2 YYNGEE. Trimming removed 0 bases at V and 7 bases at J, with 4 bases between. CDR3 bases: TGTGCCAGCAGCGTAGATAGCGGGGAGCTGTTTTTT. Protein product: CASSVDSGELFF.

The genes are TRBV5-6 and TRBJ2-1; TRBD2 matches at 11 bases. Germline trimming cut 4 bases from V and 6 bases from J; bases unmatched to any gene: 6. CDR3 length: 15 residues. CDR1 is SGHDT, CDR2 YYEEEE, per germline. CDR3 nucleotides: TGTGCCAGCAGCACCCTAGCGGGAGGACTCAATGAGCAGTTCTTC. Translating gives CASSTLAGGLNEQFF.

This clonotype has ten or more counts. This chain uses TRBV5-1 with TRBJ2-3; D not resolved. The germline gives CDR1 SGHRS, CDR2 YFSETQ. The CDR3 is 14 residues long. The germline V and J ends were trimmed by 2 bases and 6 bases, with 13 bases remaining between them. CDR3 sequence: CASSFGGLTDTQYF. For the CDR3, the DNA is TGCGCCAGCAGCTTCGGCGGTCTCACGGATACGCAGTATTTT.

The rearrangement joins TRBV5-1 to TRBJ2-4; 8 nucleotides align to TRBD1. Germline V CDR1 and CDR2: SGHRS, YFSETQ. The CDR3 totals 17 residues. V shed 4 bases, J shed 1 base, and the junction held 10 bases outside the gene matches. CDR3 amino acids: CASSPIQGVLAKNIQYF. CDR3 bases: TGCGCCAGCAGCCCGATACAGGGGGTCCTGGCCAAAAACATTCAGTACTTC.

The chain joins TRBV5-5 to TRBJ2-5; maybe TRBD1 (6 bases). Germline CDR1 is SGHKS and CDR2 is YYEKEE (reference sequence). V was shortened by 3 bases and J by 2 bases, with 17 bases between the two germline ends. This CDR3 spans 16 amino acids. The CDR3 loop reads CASSSRTGTKQETQYF. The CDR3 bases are TGTGCCAGCAGCTCGCGTACCGGGACAAAACAAGAGACCCAGTACTTC.

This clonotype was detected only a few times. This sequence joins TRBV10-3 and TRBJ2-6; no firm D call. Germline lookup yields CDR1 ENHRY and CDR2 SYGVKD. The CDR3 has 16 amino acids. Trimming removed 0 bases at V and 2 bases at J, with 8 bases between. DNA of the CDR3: TGTGCCATCAGTGAGTCGGAAGGAACTGGGGCCAACGTCCTGACTTTC. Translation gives CAISESEGTGANVLTF.

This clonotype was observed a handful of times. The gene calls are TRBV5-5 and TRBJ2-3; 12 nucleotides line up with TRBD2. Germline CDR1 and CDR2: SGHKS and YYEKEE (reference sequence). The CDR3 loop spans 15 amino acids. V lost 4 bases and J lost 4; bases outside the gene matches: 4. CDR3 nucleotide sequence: TGTGCCAGCAGCCTCGGGACTAGCGGGTCAGATACGCAGTATTTT. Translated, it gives CASSLGTSGSDTQYF.